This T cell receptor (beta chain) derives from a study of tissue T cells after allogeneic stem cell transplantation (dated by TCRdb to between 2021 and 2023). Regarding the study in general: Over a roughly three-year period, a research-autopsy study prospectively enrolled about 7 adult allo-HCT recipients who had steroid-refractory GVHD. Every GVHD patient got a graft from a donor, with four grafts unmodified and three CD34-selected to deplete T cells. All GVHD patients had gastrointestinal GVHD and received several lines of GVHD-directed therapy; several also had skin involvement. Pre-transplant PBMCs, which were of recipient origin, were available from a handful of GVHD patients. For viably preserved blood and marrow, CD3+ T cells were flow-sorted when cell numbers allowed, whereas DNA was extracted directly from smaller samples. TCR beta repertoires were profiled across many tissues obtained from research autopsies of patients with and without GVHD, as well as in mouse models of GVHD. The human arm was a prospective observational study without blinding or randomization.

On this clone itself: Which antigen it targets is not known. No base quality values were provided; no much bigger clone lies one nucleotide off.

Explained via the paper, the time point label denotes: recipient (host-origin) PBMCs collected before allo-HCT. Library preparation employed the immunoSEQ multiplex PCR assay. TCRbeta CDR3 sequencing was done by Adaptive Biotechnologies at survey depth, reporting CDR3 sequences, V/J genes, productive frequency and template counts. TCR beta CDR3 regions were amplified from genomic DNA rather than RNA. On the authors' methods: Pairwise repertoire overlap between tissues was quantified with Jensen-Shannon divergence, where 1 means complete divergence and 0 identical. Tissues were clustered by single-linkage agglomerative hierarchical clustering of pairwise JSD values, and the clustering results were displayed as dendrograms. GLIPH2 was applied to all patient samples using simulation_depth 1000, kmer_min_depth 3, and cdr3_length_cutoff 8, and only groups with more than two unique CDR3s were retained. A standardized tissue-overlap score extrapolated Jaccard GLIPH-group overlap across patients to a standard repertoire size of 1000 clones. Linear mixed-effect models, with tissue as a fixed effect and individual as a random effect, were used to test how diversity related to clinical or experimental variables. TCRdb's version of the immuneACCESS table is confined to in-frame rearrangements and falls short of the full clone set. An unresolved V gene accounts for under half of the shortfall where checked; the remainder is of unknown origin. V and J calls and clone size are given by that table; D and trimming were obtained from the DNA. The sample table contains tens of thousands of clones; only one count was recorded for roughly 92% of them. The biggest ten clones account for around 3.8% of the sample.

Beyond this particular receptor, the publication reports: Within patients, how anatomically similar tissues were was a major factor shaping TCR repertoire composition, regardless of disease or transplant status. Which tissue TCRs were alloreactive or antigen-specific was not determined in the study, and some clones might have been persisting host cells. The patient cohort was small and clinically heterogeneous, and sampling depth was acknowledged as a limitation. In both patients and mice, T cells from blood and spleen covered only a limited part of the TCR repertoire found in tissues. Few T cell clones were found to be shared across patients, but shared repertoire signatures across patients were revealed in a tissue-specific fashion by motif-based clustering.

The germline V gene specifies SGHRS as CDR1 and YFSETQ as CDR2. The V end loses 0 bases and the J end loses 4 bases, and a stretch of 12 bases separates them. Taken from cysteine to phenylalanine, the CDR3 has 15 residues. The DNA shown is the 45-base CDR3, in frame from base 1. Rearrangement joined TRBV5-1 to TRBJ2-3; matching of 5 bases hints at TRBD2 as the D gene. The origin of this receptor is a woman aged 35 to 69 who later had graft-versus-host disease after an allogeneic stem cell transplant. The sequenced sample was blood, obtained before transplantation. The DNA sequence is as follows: TGCGCCAGCAGCTTGGGTATGCTAGCAGCAGATACGCAGTATTTT. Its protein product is CASSLGMLAADTQYF.